Listed here are 18 T cell receptor beta chains from one sample, sequenced in a study of blood T cell repertoires in COVID-19. Produced via immunoSEQ multiplex PCR; TCRdb's table is partial and in-frame only. The data show some 9,000 clones, 91% seen once. Input material: peripheral blood. Receptors were obtained from a woman between 50 and 59 years old with active COVID-19.

The rearrangement uses TRBV28 and TRBJ2-1; 7 nucleotides agree with TRBD2. There are 15 residues in the CDR3. Germline loops: CDR1 MDHEN, CDR2 SYDVKM. V shed 4 bases, J shed 0 bases, and the junction held 3 bases outside the gene matches. CDR3 protein: CASSSSSGSYNEQFF. In DNA, the CDR3 is TGTGCCAGCAGTTCGTCTAGCGGCTCCTACAATGAGCAGTTCTTC. The full variable domain, with the rest looked up from reference TRBV28 and TRBJ2-1, is DVKVTQSSRYLVKRTGEKVFLECVQDMDHENMFWYRQDPGLGLRLIYFSYDVKMKEKGDIPEGYSVSREKKERFSLILESASTNQTSMYLCASSSSSGSYNEQFFGPGTRLTVL.

This clone was detected once. The chain carries TRBV5-1 and TRBJ2-7, with D perhaps matching TRBD2 (6 bases). Germline CDR1 and CDR2: SGHRS and YFSETQ. V lost 0 bases to trimming and J lost 5 bases, with 12 bases between them. The CDR3 has 14 amino acids. CDR3 coding DNA: TGCGCCAGCAGCTTGGCCGGAGGGGTCGACGAGCAGTACTTC. Protein product: CASSLAGGVDEQYF. Using reference TRBV5-1 and TRBJ2-7 for the parts outside the CDR3, the full variable domain is KAGVTQTPRYLIKTRGQQVTLSCSPISGHRSVSWYQQTPGQGLQFLFEYFSETQRNKGNFPGRFSGRQFSNSRSEMNVSTLELGDSALYLCASSLAGGVDEQYFGPGTRLTVT.

This clone was seen a few times. The chain carries TRBV19 and TRBJ2-1; possibly TRBD2 for D (6 bases). The length of the CDR3 is 15 residues. V shed 5 bases and J shed 2 bases, with 13 bases lying between them. CDR1 and CDR2 from the germline V gene are LNHDA and SQIVND (reference sequence). The DNA of the CDR3 is TGTGCCAGTAGTTTTACTAGCCCCACCTACAATGAGCAGTTCTTC. Translation gives CASSFTSPTYNEQFF.

The J gene is TRBJ1-4, the V gene TRBV24-1, with D possibly being TRBD1 (6 bases). Germline CDR1 reads KGHDR; CDR2 reads SFDVKD. V gave up 2 bases and J gave up 0 bases, with 6 bases separating them. The CDR3 runs 15 residues. As DNA, the CDR3 is TGTGCCACCAGTGATTCAGGGGCAACTAATGAAAAACTGTTTTTT. Residues: CATSDSGATNEKLFF.

This rearrangement joins TRBV19 to TRBJ1-1; 10 bases fit TRBD1. Germline CDR1 and CDR2: LNHDA and SQIVND (reference sequence). Losses at the gene ends were 2 bases for V and 4 bases for J; bases not matched to a gene: 7. The CDR3 runs to 16 residues. The CDR3 DNA sequence: TGTGCCAGTAGTATAACGACAGGGGGCCGTAGCACTGAAGCTTTCTTT. Protein product: CASSITTGGRSTEAFF.

The chain carries TRBV19 and TRBJ2-3; 7 positions agree with TRBD1. J was trimmed by 6 bases and V by 5 bases; bases with no gene match: 5. The CDR3 covers 13 residues. CDR1 and CDR2 from the germline V gene are LNHDA and SQIVND (reference sequence). The CDR3 DNA reads as TGTGCCAGTAGTCCCCAGGGGGTTGATACGCAGTATTTT. Translation: CASSPQGVDTQYF.

This chain connects TRBV19 to TRBJ2-2; 11 bases are a match to TRBD1. The CDR3 is made up of 16 amino acids. Germline V gene sequence: CDR1 LNHDA, CDR2 SQIVND (reference sequence). The V and J ends lost 2 bases and 4 bases, in that order; junction bases with no gene match: 3. The CDR3 sequence is CASSIRTGGGTGELFF. In DNA form, the CDR3 reads TGTGCCAGTAGTATAAGGACAGGGGGCGGCACCGGGGAGCTGTTTTTT.

The chain carries TRBV5-6 and TRBJ2-7, with TRBD2 matching over 13 bases. The junction had 6 bases not matched to a gene; V was cut back by 3 bases and J by 6 bases. CDR1 is SGHDT and CDR2 is YYEEEE in the germline V gene. The CDR3 is made up of 15 amino acids. The CDR3 DNA reads TGTGCCAGCAGCTCCGGACTAGCGGGAGCGGGCGAGCAGTACTTC. This encodes CASSSGLAGAGEQYF.

The chain carries TRBV5-1 and TRBJ1-3; 7 positions agree with TRBD1. Germline assignment: CDR1 SGHRS and CDR2 YFSETQ. This CDR3 has 14 residues. Unmatched junction bases numbered 4, after V lost 4 bases and J lost 3 bases. The CDR3 region is CASSVGTVGNTIYF. The CDR3 DNA reads TGCGCCAGCAGCGTCGGGACAGTTGGAAACACCATATATTTT.

The V gene is TRBV5-1, the J gene TRBJ2-5; D might be TRBD1 (7 bases). Between the trimmed V and J ends, which lost 4 bases and 5 bases, there was a span of 15 bases. This CDR3 is built from 14 residues. Per the germline V gene, CDR1 is SGHRS and CDR2 is YFSETQ. Here the CDR3 reads CASSQEGAGETQYF. The CDR3 DNA reads as TGCGCCAGCAGCCAGGAGGGGGCTGGGGAGACCCAGTACTTC.

The rearrangement links TRBV5-1 to TRBJ2-7; 13 bases agree with TRBD2. The trim removed 2 bases at V and 7 bases at J, leaving 6 bases unmatched. This CDR3 is 15 amino acids long. Germline V gene lookup returns CDR1 SGHRS and CDR2 YFSETQ. DNA of the CDR3: TGCGCCAGCAGCTTAGGACTAGCGGGAGTTGATGAGCAGTACTTC. Its translation: CASSLGLAGVDEQYF.

The V gene is TRBV3-1 (or the pseudogene TRBV3-2), the J gene TRBJ1-2; 7 bases agree with TRBD1. After removal of 4 bases from V and 4 bases from J, the junction contained 6 bases not matched to a gene. This CDR3 region has 14 residues. The germline CDR1 and CDR2 sequences are LGHDT and YNNKEL (reference sequence). The CDR3 sequence is CASSPRQGVYGYTF. The DNA of the CDR3 is TGTGCCAGCAGCCCGCGACAGGGAGTCTATGGCTACACCTTC.

This chain joins TRBV11-2 and TRBJ2-7; TRBD1 aligns across 9 bases. The V and J ends lost 5 bases and 5 bases, in that order; junction bases with no gene match: 7. CDR1 is SGHAT and CDR2 is FQNNGV in the germline V gene. The CDR3 loop spans 14 amino acids. DNA of the CDR3: TGTGCCAGCAGCCCCCGGGACAGGGTAGACGAGCAGTACTTC. This codes for CASSPRDRVDEQYF.

This rearrangement joins TRBV18 to TRBJ2-5; a weak D match, TRBD2 (6 bases). V lost 3 bases, J lost 4 bases, and 9 bases lay in between. From germline, CDR1 is KGHSH and CDR2 LQKENI. This CDR3 has 13 amino acids. The CDR3 here is CASSPGGRETQYF. CDR3 in DNA: TGTGCCAGCTCACCTGGGGGGAGAGAGACCCAGTACTTC. The variable domain in full, with the rest retrieved from reference TRBV18 and TRBJ2-5, is NAGVMQNPRHLVRRRGQEARLRCSPMKGHSHVYWYRQLPEEGLKFMVYLQKENIIDESGMPKERFSAEFPKEGPSILRIQQVVRGDSAAYFCASSPGGRETQYFGPGTRLLVL.

V gene TRBV7-9 combines with J gene TRBJ2-7; 7 bases fit TRBD2. The CDR3 extends over 17 amino acids. CDR1 SEHNR and CDR2 FQNEAQ come from the germline V gene (reference sequence). Unmatched junction bases numbered 17, after V lost 5 bases and J lost 4 bases. CDR3 residues: CASSPSQLAGGGYEQYF. In nucleotides, the CDR3 is TGTGCCAGCAGCCCTTCACAACTAGCTGGGGGGGGATACGAGCAGTACTTC.

V gene TRBV6-5 combines with J gene TRBJ1-1, with D unclear. Germline CDR1 MNHEY, CDR2 SVGAGI. This CDR3 has 13 residues. Trimming left V 7 bases short and J 6 bases short, with 15 bases between. The CDR3 region has the DNA TGTGCCAGCAAGGCAGGAGGTTTTCCTGAAGCTTTCTTT. It encodes CASKAGGFPEAFF.

The chain joins TRBV5-4 to TRBJ1-1, with unresolved D. Germline loops: CDR1 SGHNT, CDR2 YYREEE (reference sequence). Trimming stripped 0 bases from V and 0 bases from J, with 12 bases between. This CDR3 has 16 residues. CDR3 residues: CASSLGLGVMNTEAFF. Written as DNA, the CDR3 is TGTGCCAGCAGCTTGGGTTTAGGAGTGATGAACACTGAAGCTTTCTTT.

The chain has TRBV28 and TRBJ2-7, with D unclear. V gave up 3 bases and J gave up 1 base, with 4 bases separating them. Per germline, CDR1 MDHEN and CDR2 SYDVKM. This CDR3 contains 12 residues. The CDR3 DNA reads TGTGCCAGCAGTTTGGCATCCTACGAGCAGTACTTC. It specifies CASSLASYEQYF.